This section outlines one TCR beta chain sequence together with its context. Antigen unknown. Cultured CD4+ T cells had their DNA profiled by the Oncomine TCR Beta short-read assay. Genomic DNA was extracted from cultured CD4+ T cells. TCRdb fed the PCR reads into MiXCR, producing one record per CDR3 protein. The sample consists of roughly 15,000 distinct CDR3 sequences, about 60% of them appearing once. The treatment denotes: roughly ten-day PBMC culture with coronavirus spike peptide pools or control peptides (ViraFEST assay). ViraFEST used peptide pools to expand antigen-specific T cells and subsequently sequenced their TCRs. The data were taken from a study of vaccination and CD4 T cells after COVID-19. Turning to the study itself: Overlapping SARS-CoV-2, HCoV-NL63, HCoV-OC43 and HCoV-229E spike peptides were used to stimulate cells.

The J segment lost 2 bases and the V segment lost 3 bases, leaving 5 bases of the junction unmatched. The CDR3 is 15 amino acids. CDR1 SGDLS and CDR2 YYNGEE come from the germline V gene. This chain links TRBV9 with TRBJ1-5; 7 bases match TRBD1. The TCR originated in a human donor who had recovered from COVID-19. Specimen: CD4+ T cells from blood, cultured in vitro. The CDR3 DNA reads as TGTGCCAGCAGCGAGGGCGGACAGGGCAATCAGCCCCAGCATTTT. It specifies CASSEGGQGNQPQHF.